The rows below give T cell receptor beta chains drawn from one sample of a study of T cells after yellow fever vaccination. Via MiXCR, TCRdb re-called the 5' RACE reads, giving one row per CDR3 protein. The sample includes a few hundred thousand distinct CDR3 sequences, about 15% of them seen just once. The source was PBMCs, collected about 5 days after the first yellow fever vaccination. All receptors come from a man aged 18 to 35 who received the YFV17D yellow fever vaccine. Each CDR3 is given with its conserved first and last residue. A D gene is named only where the DNA matches it firmly. Rows give clone size only sometimes, using once, few, many, or a class for an expanded clone.

d_call j_call clone_size v_call cdr3_nt cdr3_aa
- TRBJ2-1 - TRBV19 TGTGCCAGTAGTATAGACGGGACTCCGAGCTCCTACAATGAGCAGTTCTTC CASSIDGTPSSYNEQFF
- TRBJ1-1 - TRBV12-3/TRBV12-4 TGTGCCAGCGGGGATCGCACTGAAGCTTTCTTT CASGDRTEAFF
TRBD1 TRBJ2-2 - TRBV7-9 TGTGCCAGCTCGGATCCGGGACAGGGATTTTCCGGGGAGCTGTTTTTT CASSDPGQGFSGELFF
TRBD2 TRBJ2-2 few TRBV4-3 TGCGCCAGCAGCCAAGATGGTTGGGGCGGGGGCGGGGAGCTGTTTTTT CASSQDGWGGGGELFF
- TRBJ2-7 few TRBV7-2 TGTGCCAGCAGCTTAGGACCTTCGAGCGGGCCAAACGAGCAGTACTTC CASSLGPSSGPNEQYF
- TRBJ2-3 - TRBV20-1 TGCAGTGCTGAGCCCCCGGGCACAGATACGCAGTATTTT CSAEPPGTDTQYF
- TRBJ2-7 - TRBV6-4 TGTGCCAGCAGTGACGGGCGTGGCGAGCAGTACTTC CASSDGRGEQYF
- TRBJ2-2 - TRBV27 TGTGCCAGCAGTTTGGAGGAGAGAACCGGGGAGCTGTTTTTT CASSLEERTGELFF
- TRBJ1-1 few TRBV28 TGTGCCAGCAGTTTATACACACCCAGGGAAGGGTCTGAAGCTTTCTTT CASSLYTPREGSEAFF
- TRBJ2-5 many TRBV5-6 TGTGCCAGGAGACGGATGAAAGAGACCCAGTACTTC CARRRMKETQYF
TRBD1 TRBJ2-3 - TRBV11-3 TGTGCCAGCAGCTTAGATGGACAGGGCGGAGTACTTAGCACAGATACGCAGTATTTT CASSLDGQGGVLSTDTQYF
- TRBJ1-1 few TRBV7-2 TGTGCCAGCAGCCAAGGACCCGGGTCGTACACTGAAGCTTTCTTT CASSQGPGSYTEAFF
- TRBJ1-2 - TRBV28 TGTGCCACAGGGCGGGGGACACTCGCTAACTATGGCTACACCTTC CATGRGTLANYGYTF
- TRBJ2-2 - TRBV3-1 TGTGCCAGCAGCTACATGAGGACTGTCACCGGGGAGCTGTTTTTT CASSYMRTVTGELFF
- TRBJ2-1 few TRBV20-1 TGCAGTGCTTTGGGCCCCCTTGTCTCCCCTTTACTGTTCTTC CSALGPLVSPLLFF
TRBD1 TRBJ2-6 - TRBV10-3 TGTGCCATCAGCCAACAGGGGGGCGGGGCCAACGTCCTGACTTTC CAISQQGGGANVLTF
- TRBJ2-5 - TRBV5-1 TGCGCCAGCAGCACAAAATCCCCCGATCTCCAAGAGACCCAGTACTTC CASSTKSPDLQETQYF
TRBD2 TRBJ2-3 few TRBV12-3/TRBV12-4 TGTGCCAGCGGGTCGGGACTAGCGGGGGCCCCGCAGTATTTT CASGSGLAGAPQYF
- TRBJ2-2 few TRBV4-3 TGCGCCAGCAGCCCCCGGAGGGATCAGAACACCGGGGAGCTGTTTTTT CASSPRRDQNTGELFF
- TRBJ2-3 - TRBV5-4 TGTGCCAGCAGCTTGGTACAGGGCGCTAGCACAGATACGCAGTATTTT CASSLVQGASTDTQYF
- TRBJ1-2 - TRBV11-2 TGTGCCAGCAGCTCCCGTGTCGGACTCTATGGCTACACCTTC CASSSRVGLYGYTF
- TRBJ1-4 few TRBV28 TGTGCCAGCAGGCGACGCTGGGCGGATGAAAAACTGTTTTTT CASRRRWADEKLFF